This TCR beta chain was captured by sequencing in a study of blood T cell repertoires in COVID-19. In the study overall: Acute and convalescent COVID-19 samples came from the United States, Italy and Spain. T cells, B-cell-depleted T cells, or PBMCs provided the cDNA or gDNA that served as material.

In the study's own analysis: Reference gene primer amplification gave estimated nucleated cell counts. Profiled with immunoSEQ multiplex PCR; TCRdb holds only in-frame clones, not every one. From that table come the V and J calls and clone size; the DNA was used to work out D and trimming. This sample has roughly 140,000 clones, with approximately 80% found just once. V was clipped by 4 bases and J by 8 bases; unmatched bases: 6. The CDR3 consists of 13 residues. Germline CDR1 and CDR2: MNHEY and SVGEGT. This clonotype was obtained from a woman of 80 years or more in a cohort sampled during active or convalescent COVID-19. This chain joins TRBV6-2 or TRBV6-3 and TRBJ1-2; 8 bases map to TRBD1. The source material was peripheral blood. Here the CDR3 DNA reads TGTGCCAGCAGTTTCGGACAGGGAAGGGGCTACACCTTC. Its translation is CASSFGQGRGYTF.